Below, 2 T cell receptor beta chains from the same sample are listed, as sequenced in a study of control samples from healthy donors and cancer patients. Method: immunoSEQ multiplex PCR; TCRdb's copy keeps in-frame clones and lacks some. This sample has 100,000 to 150,000 clones; about nine tenths occur once, and the top ten carry around 9.4%. Sequences were obtained from blood. All receptors derive from a man in his forties in good health.

The chain couples TRBV6-5 to TRBJ2-7; 7 bases are shared with TRBD1. The germline CDR1 and CDR2 sequences are MNHEY and SVGAGI. V was pared by 7 bases and J by 7 bases, with 16 bases of the junction left unmatched. CDR3 size: 15 residues. The CDR3 nucleotides read TGTGCCAGCAACCCCACAGGGGTGACACTTGAGGAGCAGTACTTC. Translation: CASNPTGVTLEEQYF.

The CDR3 DNA is TGTGCCAGCAGCTTAGTCCACAGGAAAGAGACCCAGTACTTC. Translated: CASSLVHRKETQYF. This sequence joins TRBV13 and TRBJ2-5, with a tentative D call TRBD1 (5 bases). Looked up from germline, CDR1 is PRHDT and CDR2 is FYEKMQ (reference sequence). The germline V and J ends were trimmed by 1 base and 3 bases, with 9 bases remaining between them. CDR3 length: 14 amino acids. Full variable domain (remainder filled in from reference TRBV13 and TRBJ2-5): AAGVIQSPRHLIKEKRETATLKCYPIPRHDTVYWYQQGPGQDPQFLISFYEKMQSDKGSIPDRFSAQQFSDYHSELNMSSLELGDSALYFCASSLVHRKETQYFGPGTRLLVL.